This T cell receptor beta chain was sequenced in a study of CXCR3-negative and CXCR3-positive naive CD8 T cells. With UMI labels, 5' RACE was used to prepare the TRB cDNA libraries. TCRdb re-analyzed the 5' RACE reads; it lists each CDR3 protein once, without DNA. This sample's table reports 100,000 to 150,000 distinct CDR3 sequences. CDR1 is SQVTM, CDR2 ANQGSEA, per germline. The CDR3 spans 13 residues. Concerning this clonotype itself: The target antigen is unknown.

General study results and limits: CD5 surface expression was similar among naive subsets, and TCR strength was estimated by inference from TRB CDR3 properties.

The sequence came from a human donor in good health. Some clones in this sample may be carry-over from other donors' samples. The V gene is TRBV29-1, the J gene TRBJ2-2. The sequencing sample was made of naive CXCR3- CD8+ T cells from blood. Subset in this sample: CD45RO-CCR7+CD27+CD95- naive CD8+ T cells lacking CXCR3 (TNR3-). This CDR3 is CSGTSDQTGELFF.